Below are 22 T cell receptor beta chains sequenced from a single sample in a study of T cells in narcolepsy. Measured with immunoSEQ multiplex PCR; TCRdb has only the in-frame clones, and not every one. Of about 15,000 clones detected, 85% appear once; the ten largest clones hold 30% to 40%. Sequencing was carried out using memory (CD45RA-) CD4+ T cells from blood. These receptor sequences come from a human donor in good health.

V gene TRBV9 combines with J gene TRBJ2-7, with 7 bases aligning to TRBD1. The germline V gene has CDR1 SGDLS and CDR2 YYNGEE. The trim removed 0 bases at V and 5 bases at J, leaving 11 bases unmatched. There are 16 residues in the CDR3. This CDR3 reads CASSVGDRGIRHEQYF. CDR3 sequence (DNA): TGTGCCAGCAGCGTAGGGGACAGAGGTATCCGGCACGAGCAGTACTTC.

In this sample, this clone turned up once. Within the sample, other DNA sequences also encode this same CDR3. The CDR3 sequence is CASSNGGQKVGEQYF. Written as DNA, the CDR3 is TGTGCCAGTAGTAACGGAGGACAGAAGGTAGGCGAGCAGTACTTC. The V gene is TRBV19, the J gene TRBJ2-7, with D maybe TRBD1 (6 bases). V lost 4 bases and J 6 bases, leaving 19 bases between the germline ends. Per the germline V gene, CDR1 is LNHDA and CDR2 is SQIVND (reference sequence). The CDR3 covers 15 residues. The full variable domain, its missing parts supplied by reference TRBV19 and TRBJ2-7, is DGGITQSPKYLFRKEGQNVTLSCEQNLNHDAMYWYRQDPGQGLRLIYYSQIVNDFQKGDIAEGYSVSREKKESFPLTVTSAQKNPTAFYLCASSNGGQKVGEQYFGPGTRLTVT.

The chain uses TRBV19 and TRBJ1-5; D not resolved. The CDR3 covers 17 residues. Germline assignment: CDR1 LNHDA and CDR2 SQIVND (reference sequence). The chain's CDR3 is CATNSRGFRGLGQPQHF. The CDR3 DNA reads as TGTGCGACCAACAGCCGGGGATTCCGAGGGTTGGGTCAGCCCCAGCATTTT.

A single count supports this clone. This chain uses TRBV10-3 with TRBJ1-5; TRBD1 might be the D (6 bases). CDR1 is ENHRY and CDR2 is SYGVKD in the germline V gene. V was shortened by 4 bases and J by 3 bases, with 7 bases between the two germline ends. This CDR3 is 13 amino acids long. The CDR3: CAISAGDNQPQHF. CDR3 nucleotides: TGTGCCATCAGTGCAGGGGACAATCAGCCCCAGCATTTT.

The CDR3, as DNA: TGTGCCAGTAGCCGAGCCCTTGAAGCTTTCTTT. This gives the protein CASSRALEAFF. The chain carries TRBV19 and TRBJ1-1; no clear D. The germline CDR1 and CDR2 sequences are LNHDA and SQIVND (reference sequence). CDR3 length: 11 residues. V dropped 6 bases and J dropped 7 bases, with 9 bases sitting between them.

The V and J genes are TRBV9 and TRBJ2-5; no clear D gene. The ends were cut back, 0 bases at V and 5 bases at J, with 8 bases in the middle. From germline, CDR1 is SGDLS and CDR2 YYNGEE. CDR3 length: 13 residues. CDR3 in amino acids: CASSVGVGETQYF. Here the CDR3 DNA reads TGTGCCAGCAGCGTAGGCGTTGGGGAGACCCAGTACTTC.

As to this clone: At one of its ends the junction is not consistent with the germline gene, which may arise from a read error. The genes are TRBV7-9 and TRBJ1-2, with 8 bases fitting TRBD1. The germline gives CDR1 SEHNR, CDR2 FQNEAQ (reference sequence). The CDR3 has 15 amino acids. CDR3 DNA: TGTGCCAGCAGTTCTACATCCGGACAGGGATATGACTACACCTTC. Translating gives CASSSTSGQGYDYTF.

DNA of the CDR3: TGTGCCAGCAGTGAAGCGGGGTCTTCAGGTTCACCCCTCCACTTT. Protein: CASSEAGSSGSPLHF. The chain employs TRBV6-1 and TRBJ1-6; D uncertain. The CDR3 loop spans 15 amino acids. Trimming shortened V by 0 bases and J by 9 bases, and 12 bases separated the two germline ends. CDR1 is MNHNS and CDR2 is SASEGT in the germline V gene.

The chain employs TRBV19 and TRBJ1-2; TRBD1 agrees at 10 bases. The CDR3 has 14 amino acids. V shed 1 base, J shed 7 bases, and the junction held 3 bases outside the gene matches. Germline V gene lookup returns CDR1 LNHDA and CDR2 SQIVND (reference sequence). CDR3 loop: CASSIGGQGSGYTF. The CDR3 nucleotides are TGTGCCAGTAGTATAGGGGGACAGGGGAGTGGCTACACCTTC.

The rearrangement joins TRBV6-5 to TRBJ2-1; possibly TRBD2 for D (6 bases). The ends were cut back, 1 base at V and 5 bases at J, with 12 bases in the middle. This CDR3 has 15 residues. Germline V gene lookup returns CDR1 MNHEY and CDR2 SVGAGI. CDR3 amino acids: CASSYWTGGNNEQFF. CDR3 sequence (DNA): TGTGCCAGCAGTTACTGGACCGGGGGAAACAATGAGCAGTTCTTC.

This clone was counted a few times. The CDR3 protein is CASSLEPGNTEAFF. In DNA form, the CDR3 reads TGCGCCAGCAGCTTGGAGCCAGGGAACACTGAAGCTTTCTTT. The gene calls are TRBV5-1 and TRBJ1-1; D is uncertain. Germline values: CDR1 SGHRS, CDR2 YFSETQ. Trimming left V 0 bases short and J 1 base short, with 7 bases between. This CDR3 has 14 residues.

This clone was observed once. J is TRBJ1-1 and V is TRBV5-1; tentatively, D is TRBD1 (5 bases). From germline, CDR1 is SGHRS and CDR2 YFSETQ. V lost 0 bases, J lost 0 bases, and 9 bases lay in between. CDR3 length equals 15 residues. The CDR3 spells CASSLGQGMNTEAFF. In DNA form, the CDR3 reads TGCGCCAGCAGCTTGGGCCAGGGCATGAACACTGAAGCTTTCTTT.

The genes are TRBV10-3 and TRBJ2-1, with 11 bases lining up with TRBD2. Unmatched junction bases numbered 17, after V lost 0 bases and J lost 4 bases. Germline V gene lookup returns CDR1 ENHRY and CDR2 SYGVKD. This CDR3 region has 21 residues. CDR3 in amino acids: CAISESPRPGTSGSRYNEQFF. CDR3 in DNA: TGTGCCATCAGTGAGTCTCCCCGTCCCGGGACTAGCGGATCTAGGTACAATGAGCAGTTCTTC.

The V gene is TRBV7-8, the J gene TRBJ1-3; the D is unclear. The CDR3 is 16 amino acids. The V end was cut by 1 base, the J end by 0 bases, with 10 bases between. Germline V gene data show CDR1 as SGHVS and CDR2 as FQNEAQ. The CDR3 sequence is CASSLVTVNSGNTIYF. The CDR3, as DNA: TGTGCCAGCAGCTTAGTAACGGTTAACTCTGGAAACACCATATATTTT.

V and J are TRBV30 and TRBJ1-5; 7 nucleotides agree with TRBD1. The V gene's germline CDR1 is GTSNPN and CDR2 SVGIG (reference sequence). The CDR3 sequence is 13 residues long. V gave up 0 bases and J gave up 7 bases; unmatched junction bases: 3. Here the CDR3 DNA reads TGTGCCTGGAGTGTAGCAGGGGGGCAGCCCCAGCATTTT. Protein: CAWSVAGGQPQHF.

This clone is a singleton in its sample. CDR3: CASRVTQGYGYTF. The CDR3 nucleotides are TGTGCCAGCAGAGTGACTCAAGGTTATGGCTACACCTTC. The chain employs TRBV6-5 and TRBJ1-2, with unresolved D. The germline V gene has CDR1 MNHEY and CDR2 SVGAGI. The CDR3 covers 13 residues. V gave up 6 bases and J gave up 5 bases, with 13 bases separating them.

CDR3 DNA sequence: TGCGCCAGCAGCCCCCCCACAGATACGCAGTATTTT. This codes for CASSPPTDTQYF. V and J are TRBV5-1 and TRBJ2-3; D remains ambiguous. The V gene's germline CDR1 is SGHRS and CDR2 YFSETQ. Trimming removed 4 bases at V and 2 bases at J, with 5 bases between. The CDR3 totals 12 residues.

This CDR3 is CATSRAAATEAFF. For the CDR3, the DNA is TGTGCCACCAGCAGAGCTGCTGCGACTGAAGCTTTCTTT. The chain couples TRBV15 to TRBJ1-1; no definite D call. CDR1 LNHNV and CDR2 YYDKDF come from the germline V gene (reference sequence). The CDR3 runs 13 residues. Trimming removed 1 base at V and 5 bases at J, with 8 bases between.

CDR3 DNA sequence: TGCAGCGCCCTGGTCTGGGCAGGAGCTCGAGGCGTGCAAAACACTGAAGCTTTCTTT. It codes for CSALVWAGARGVQNTEAFF. The gene calls are TRBV29-1 and TRBJ1-1; no definite D call. Germline V lookup: CDR1 SQVTM, CDR2 ANQGSEA. V was trimmed by 7 bases and J by 2 bases, leaving 32 bases between them. This CDR3 is 19 amino acids long. The complete variable domain, with remaining parts taken from reference TRBV29-1 and TRBJ1-1, reads SAVISQKPSRDICQRGTSLTIQCQVDSQVTMMFWYRQQPGQSLTLIATANQGSEATYESGFVIDKFPISRPNLTFSTLTVSNMSPEDSSIYLCSALVWAGARGVQNTEAFFGQGTRLTVV.

This chain joins TRBV4-2 and TRBJ2-3; TRBD2 aligns across 8 bases. Unmatched junction bases numbered 3, after V lost 2 bases and J lost 2 bases. Looked up from germline, CDR1 is LGHNA and CDR2 is YNFKEQ. The CDR3 runs to 15 residues. The CDR3 protein is CASSQTGGNTDTQYF. The DNA of the CDR3 is TGTGCCAGCAGCCAAACGGGGGGGAACACAGATACGCAGTATTTT.

CDR3 region: CASSLDLGDTQYF. The DNA for the CDR3 is TGTGCCAGCAGCTTAGACCTAGGAGATACGCAGTATTTT. This chain connects TRBV7-9 to TRBJ2-3; no clear D gene. The CDR3 loop spans 13 amino acids. The V gene lost 1 base and the J gene lost 5 bases, with 7 bases spanning the gap. Germline CDR1 reads SEHNR; CDR2 reads FQNEAQ (reference sequence).

This rearrangement joins TRBV14 to TRBJ1-1; possibly TRBD1 for D (5 bases). This CDR3 spans 16 amino acids. Germline V CDR1 and CDR2: SGHDN, FVKESK. Trimming removed 3 bases from V and 0 bases from J, with 14 bases in between. CDR3: CASSHNTGRLNTEAFF. In DNA form, the CDR3 reads TGTGCCAGCAGCCATAATACGGGACGGTTGAACACTGAAGCTTTCTTT.